A single sample gave rise to the 3 T cell receptor beta chains below, sequenced in a study of CD8+CD57+ T cells in acquired aplastic anemia. TCR beta VDJ and CDR3 were profiled, and genomic DNA was the template. Each CDR3 protein gets one entry after TCRdb re-called the reads with MiXCR. The sample contains around 200,000 distinct CDR3 sequences, roughly half of which appear only once. Sequenced: sorted CD4+, CD8+, or CD8+CD57+ T cells (not recorded which) from PBMCs. All receptors derive from a human donor in good health, serving as a control.

On this clonotype itself: A much larger clone sits a single nucleotide away, making a read error possible. The gene calls are TRBV19 and TRBJ1-2; D is ambiguous. From germline, CDR1 is LNHDA and CDR2 SQIVND (reference sequence). Trimming shortened V by 0 bases and J by 0 bases, and 11 bases separated the two germline ends. The CDR3 contains 16 residues. CDR3 coding DNA: TGTGCCAGTAGTATAGAATACCAGGCGGCTAACTATGGCTACACCTTC. Its translation is CASSIEYQAANYGYTF.

This clonotype was counted many times. The chain has TRBV6-2 or TRBV6-3 and TRBJ2-5, with D possibly matching TRBD2 (6 bases). CDR1 MNHEY and CDR2 SVGEGT come from the germline V gene. V was pared by 0 bases and J by 5 bases, with 19 bases between. The CDR3 loop spans 17 amino acids. The CDR3 loop is CASSYSISAGWDETQYF. The DNA of the CDR3 is TGTGCCAGCAGTTACTCGATCTCCGCGGGGTGGGACGAGACCCAGTACTTC.

The rearrangement links TRBV7-2 to TRBJ2-7, with TRBD1 identical over 12 bases. The CDR3 extends over 19 amino acids. J was trimmed by 7 bases and V by 5 bases; bases with no gene match: 21. Germline V CDR1 and CDR2: SGHTA, FQGNSA. The CDR3 bases are TGTGCCAGCAGCGCACCGAAGCGACCCGGGACAGGGGGCTACAATGAGCAGTACTTC. Its translation is CASSAPKRPGTGGYNEQYF.